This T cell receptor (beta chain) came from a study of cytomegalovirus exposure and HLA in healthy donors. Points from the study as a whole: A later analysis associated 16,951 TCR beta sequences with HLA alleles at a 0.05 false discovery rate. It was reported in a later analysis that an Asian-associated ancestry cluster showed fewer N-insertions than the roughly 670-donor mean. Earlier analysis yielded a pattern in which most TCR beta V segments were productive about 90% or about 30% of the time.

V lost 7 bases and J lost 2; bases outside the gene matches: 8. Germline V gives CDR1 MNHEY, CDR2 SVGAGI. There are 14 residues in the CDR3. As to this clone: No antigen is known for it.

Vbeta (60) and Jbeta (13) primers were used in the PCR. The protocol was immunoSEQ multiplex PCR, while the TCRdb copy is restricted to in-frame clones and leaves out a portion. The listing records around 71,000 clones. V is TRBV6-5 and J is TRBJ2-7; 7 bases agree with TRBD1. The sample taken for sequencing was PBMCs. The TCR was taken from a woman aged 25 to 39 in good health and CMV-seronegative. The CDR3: CASTPRDRPYEQYF. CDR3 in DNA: TGTGCCAGCACTCCTAGGGACAGACCCTACGAGCAGTACTTC.